This T cell receptor beta chain was sequenced in a study of blood T cell repertoires in COVID-19. As for the study in general: The United States, Italy and Spain provided the acute and convalescent COVID-19 samples. T cells, B-cell-depleted T cells, or PBMCs supplied cDNA or gDNA.

The CDR3 is 13 residues long. The V end was cut by 3 bases, the J end by 8 bases, with 14 bases between. Germline CDR1 SGHNT, CDR2 YYREEE (reference sequence). Participants, roughly 18 to 89 years old, spanned around 25 US areas. Clinical histories supplied by participants themselves formed the basis of cohort assignment. Using immunoSEQ multiplex PCR, the repertoire was profiled, and TCRdb retains in-frame clones only, with some absent. This sample yields about 320,000 clones, of which roughly 85% are seen a single time; 1.5% to 2% belongs to the top ten. The receptor comes from a woman in her 30s who had been exposed to COVID-19. Specimen: PBMCs or T cells enriched from blood (not recorded which). The chain combines TRBV5-4 with TRBJ1-2, with D maybe TRBD1 (5 bases). The CDR3 DNA sequence: TGTGCCAGCAGCTCTGGGGGGTTTCGGGGCTACACCTTC. Its protein product is CASSSGGFRGYTF.